This TCR beta chain was sequenced during a study of cytomegalovirus exposure and HLA in healthy donors. About this clone: The antigen remains unidentified.

Germline V lookup: CDR1 SGHKS, CDR2 YYEKEE (reference sequence). This CDR3 has 16 residues. Trimming removed 7 bases at V and 5 bases at J, with 23 bases between. Notes on the study in general: TCR sequences were mostly rare, though some public TCRs occurred in many donors. Cytomegalovirus status, reportedly, was diagnosed with high specificity and sensitivity by the classifier. According to a later analysis, TCR clusters from the first cohort tended to co-occur in the roughly 130 validation repertoires. Over 150 TCR beta chains were listed as cytomegalovirus-associated.

Using immunoSEQ multiplex PCR, the repertoire was profiled, and TCRdb retains in-frame clones only, with some absent. The sample consists of 250,000 to 350,000 clones, roughly 88% of them appearing once. The clonotype originates from a man aged 25 to 40 in good health and CMV-seronegative. The sample consisted of PBMCs. The chain combines TRBV5-5 with TRBJ2-3, with D possibly matching TRBD1 (5 bases). The CDR3 DNA reads TGTGCCAGCCACGGATTGGCGGCAGGGTCGAAAGATACGCAGTATTTT. The encoded protein is CASHGLAAGSKDTQYF.